The 17 T cell receptor beta chains below were found in one sample sequenced in a study of memory CD4+ T cells and cytomegalovirus serostatus. Single viable CD3+CD4+CD8-CD45RO+ cells were sorted as the memory CD4+ T cells. Clones were read by immunoSEQ multiplex PCR, and TCRdb kept only the in-frame ones, dropping some. The sample records approximately 63,000 clones, 80% being singletons. Sequencing was performed on memory CD4+ T cells from blood. These receptors were taken from an adult in good health and CMV-seronegative. Some clones in this sample may be carry-over from other donors' samples.

By sample share, this clone is medium-sized. The chain joins TRBV5-6 to TRBJ1-5; 9 positions agree with TRBD1. There are 16 residues in the CDR3. Trimming at V came to 2 bases and at J to 2 bases, leaving 5 bases not matched to a gene. Germline V CDR1 and CDR2: SGHDT, YYEEEE. CDR3 DNA sequence: TGTGCCAGCAGCTTTGGATGGACAGGGGGCAATCAGCCCCAGCATTTT. Translated, it gives CASSFGWTGGNQPQHF.

J is TRBJ2-4 and V is TRBV5-1; D unresolved. Germline CDR1 is SGHRS and CDR2 is YFSETQ. Trimming shortened V by 3 bases and J by 0 bases, and 7 bases separated the two germline ends. This CDR3 comprises 14 residues. The DNA of the CDR3 is TGCGCCAGCAGCTCCGGGTTAGCCAAAAACATTCAGTACTTC. It is translated as CASSSGLAKNIQYF.

This chain connects TRBV5-8 to TRBJ2-1, with 10 bases matching TRBD1. The CDR3 sequence is 18 residues long. The trim removed 8 bases at V and 8 bases at J, leaving 22 bases unmatched. The germline V gene has CDR1 SGHTS and CDR2 YDEGEE. The CDR3 is CASTPGDRGFMGEDEQFF. Written as DNA, the CDR3 is TGTGCCAGTACACCTGGGGACAGGGGATTTATGGGGGAAGATGAGCAGTTCTTC.

A single count supports this clone. The chain couples TRBV30 to TRBJ1-5, with 7 bases aligning to TRBD1. Trimming at V came to 1 base and at J to 1 base, leaving 13 bases not matched to a gene. Germline V CDR1 and CDR2: GTSNPN, SVGIG (reference sequence). CDR3 length equals 18 residues. CDR3 loop: CAWSAGNRGGGSNQPQHF. CDR3 coding DNA: TGTGCCTGGAGTGCAGGGAACAGGGGCGGGGGGAGCAATCAGCCCCAGCATTTT.

The chain links TRBV6-5 to TRBJ2-5, with a tentative D call TRBD2 (6 bases). Per germline, CDR1 MNHEY and CDR2 SVGAGI. The CDR3 extends over 15 amino acids. Trimming took 5 bases from V and 5 from J, leaving 18 bases between them. CDR3 in amino acids: CASSAWGVVGETQYF. The CDR3 coding sequence is TGTGCCAGCAGTGCCTGGGGGGTAGTTGGGGAGACCCAGTACTTC.

The chain is built from TRBV5-1 and TRBJ1-1, with TRBD1 matching 7 bases. The ends lost 3 bases at V and 1 base at J; junction bases unmatched: 3. There are 14 residues in the CDR3. Germline CDR1 is SGHRS and CDR2 is YFSETQ. CDR3 nucleotide sequence: TGCGCCAGCAGCTCGGGACAGCCGAACACTGAAGCTTTCTTT. Residues: CASSSGQPNTEAFF. Supplemented by reference TRBV5-1 and TRBJ1-1, the full variable domain reads KAGVTQTPRYLIKTRGQQVTLSCSPISGHRSVSWYQQTPGQGLQFLFEYFSETQRNKGNFPGRFSGRQFSNSRSEMNVSTLELGDSALYLCASSSGQPNTEAFFGQGTRLTVV.

The chain has TRBV10-3 and TRBJ2-5; 8 positions match TRBD1. V dropped 8 bases and J dropped 6; count of bases not matched to a gene: 14. The CDR3 length is 15 residues. Germline V gene lookup returns CDR1 ENHRY and CDR2 SYGVKD. The CDR3 region is CAIAPTGDGVKTQYF. The CDR3 DNA reads as TGTGCCATCGCACCGACAGGGGATGGCGTGAAGACCCAGTACTTC.

The rearrangement joins TRBV4-3 to TRBJ2-1; 8 bases map to TRBD2. There are 17 residues in the CDR3. Germline V gene sequence: CDR1 LGHNA, CDR2 YSLEER. V shed 4 bases, J shed 6 bases, and the junction held 14 bases outside the gene matches. CDR3 bases: TGCGCCAGCAGCCCCTACGGGGGGGGGAAGGAAGGCAATGAGCAGTTCTTC. Its translation: CASSPYGGGKEGNEQFF.

This clone has only a few counts. The V and J genes are TRBV7-2 and TRBJ1-4; possibly TRBD1 for D (5 bases). This CDR3 comprises 14 residues. Germline CDR1 SGHTA, CDR2 FQGNSA. Between the trimmed V and J ends, which lost 3 bases and 3 bases, there was a span of 8 bases. The CDR3 protein is CASSLGESNEKLFF. The CDR3 DNA follows: TGTGCCAGCAGCTTGGGGGAGTCTAATGAAAAACTGTTTTTT.

J is TRBJ1-2 and V is TRBV18; D perhaps matches TRBD1 (5 bases). Germline CDR1 KGHSH, CDR2 LQKENI. V dropped 0 bases and J dropped 8 bases, with 13 bases sitting between them. The CDR3 is 14 amino acids. CDR3 in amino acids: CASSPPHEGEGYTF. CDR3 nucleotides: TGTGCCAGCTCACCACCCCACGAAGGGGAGGGCTACACCTTC.

This clone was found a few times. The rearrangement links TRBV11-2 to TRBJ1-5; no definite D call. Germline loops: CDR1 SGHAT, CDR2 FQNNGV. Trimming left V 5 bases short and J 5 bases short, with 10 bases between. This CDR3 contains 13 residues. CDR3 sequence: CASSRHLYQPQHF. The CDR3 coding sequence is TGTGCCAGCAGCCGACATCTCTATCAGCCCCAGCATTTT.

The V and J genes are TRBV7-9 and TRBJ1-5; no firm D call. The germline CDR1 and CDR2 sequences are SEHNR and FQNEAQ (reference sequence). Trimming shortened V by 1 base and J by 0 bases, and 13 bases separated the two germline ends. The CDR3 loop spans 17 amino acids. CDR3 in amino acids: CASSLGSSTDSNQPQHF. CDR3 DNA: TGTGCCAGCAGCTTAGGATCTTCTACGGATAGCAATCAGCCCCAGCATTTT.

This clone was counted a few times. This rearrangement joins TRBV21-1 to TRBJ2-5; TRBD1, the table's D call, was not compared with the DNA. TRBV21-1 is annotated as a pseudogene. This CDR3 is 13 amino acids long. In DNA, the CDR3 is TGTGCCAGCAGCAAACAGGGGTGGGAGACCCAGTACTTC. Protein product: CASSKQGWETQYF.

The chain has TRBV5-4 and TRBJ2-7, with 10 positions matching TRBD2. V trimming: 4 bases; J trimming: 2 bases; junction bases outside the gene matches: 6. CDR3 length: 15 amino acids. Germline V gene data show CDR1 as SGHNT and CDR2 as YYREEE (reference sequence). The CDR3 spells CASSPRTSGAYEQYF. The CDR3, as DNA: TGTGCCAGCAGCCCCCGAACTAGCGGGGCCTACGAGCAGTACTTC.

This clone was detected only a few times. This chain uses TRBV7-3 with TRBJ2-7, with no clear D. V dropped 1 base and J dropped 5 bases, with 9 bases sitting between them. The length of the CDR3 is 13 residues. The germline V gene has CDR1 SGHTA and CDR2 FQGTGA. CDR3 region: CASSLMLFDEQYF. CDR3 nucleotide sequence: TGTGCCAGCAGCTTAATGTTATTCGACGAGCAGTACTTC.

This clone was seen a handful of times. The V and J genes are TRBV28 and TRBJ2-5; the match to TRBD2 covers 7 bases. Germline lookup yields CDR1 MDHEN and CDR2 SYDVKM. J lost 1 base, V lost 8 bases, and 10 bases had no gene match. This CDR3 spans 15 amino acids. Written as DNA, the CDR3 is TGTGCCAGCTCTTTGGCGGGGGACTTCCAAGAGACCCAGTACTTC. Protein sequence: CASSLAGDFQETQYF.

V is TRBV28 and J is TRBJ1-6; D might be TRBD1 (5 bases). CDR3 length: 15 amino acids. Germline CDR1 and CDR2: MDHEN and SYDVKM. Between the trimmed V and J ends, which lost 4 bases and 9 bases, there was a span of 16 bases. DNA for the CDR3: TGTGCCAGCAGTTCTGCCGGGACGGGAAGTTCACCCCTCCACTTT. Its translation is CASSSAGTGSSPLHF.